The sequence of this T cell receptor (beta chain) was determined in a study of blood T cell repertoires in COVID-19. Assay: immunoSEQ multiplex PCR; the TCRdb copy retains only in-frame clones and omits some. This table has roughly 100,000 clones, 80% to 90% appearing once. The V gene end was trimmed by 6 bases and the J gene end by 7 bases; junction bases not matched to a gene: 8. CDR3 length: 14 amino acids. Germline-derived CDR1 and CDR2 are LGHNA and YNFKEQ. This receptor was obtained from a man of 80 years or more with COVID-19, enrolled during active disease. The chain recombines TRBV4-2 with TRBJ2-1, with TRBD1 matching over 8 bases. The source material was peripheral blood. CDR3 protein: CASRDDRGGNEQFF. The CDR3 region has the DNA TGTGCCAGCAGGGACGACAGGGGTGGAAATGAGCAGTTCTTC.